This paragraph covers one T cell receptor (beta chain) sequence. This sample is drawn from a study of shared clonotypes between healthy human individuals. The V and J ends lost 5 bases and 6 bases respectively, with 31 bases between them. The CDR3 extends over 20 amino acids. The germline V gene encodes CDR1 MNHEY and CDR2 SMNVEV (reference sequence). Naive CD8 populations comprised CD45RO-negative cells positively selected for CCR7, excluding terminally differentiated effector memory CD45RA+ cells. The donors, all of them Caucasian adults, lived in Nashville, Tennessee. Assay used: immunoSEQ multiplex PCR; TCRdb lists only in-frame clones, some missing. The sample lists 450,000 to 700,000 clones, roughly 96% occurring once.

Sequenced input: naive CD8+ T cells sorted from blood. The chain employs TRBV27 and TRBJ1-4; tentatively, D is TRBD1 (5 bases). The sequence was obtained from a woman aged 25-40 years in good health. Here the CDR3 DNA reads TGTGCCAGCAGTCGTCACCGGGACGGCTATCTCCTGGGGGTTGATGAAAAACTGTTTTTT. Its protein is CASSRHRDGYLLGVDEKLFF.